Listed here are 18 T cell receptor beta chains from one sample, sequenced in a study of T cell repertoires in cytomegalovirus infection. A single record per CDR3 protein comes from TCRdb applying MiXCR to the reads. Here the sample spans roughly 340,000 distinct CDR3 sequences, under 35% being singletons. Antigen specificity for these receptors is unknown. Source: cultured PBMCs, taken from culture after CMV antigen stimulation. Receptors were obtained from a human donor in good health (CMV status not recorded). Some clones in this sample may be carry-over from other donors' samples.

This clonotype was observed at least ten times. V and J are TRBV7-2 and TRBJ1-4; possibly TRBD1 for D (5 bases). CDR3 size: 15 residues. Germline V CDR1 and CDR2: SGHTA, FQGNSA. V lost 3 bases to trimming and J lost 4 bases, with 12 bases between them. The CDR3, as DNA: TGTGCCAGCAGCTTTAACGGGGCGGATAATGAAAAACTGTTTTTT. Translation: CASSFNGADNEKLFF. Based on the CDR3 plus reference TRBV7-2 and TRBJ1-4, the full variable domain is GAGVSQSPSNKVTEKGKDVELRCDPISGHTALYWYRQSLGQGLEFLIYFQGNSAPDKSGLPSDRFSAERTGGSVSTLTIQRTQQEDSAVYLCASSFNGADNEKLFFGSGTQLSVL.

The gene calls are TRBV7-6 and TRBJ1-6; D uncertain. The germline CDR1 and CDR2 sequences are SGHVS and FNYEAQ. V was pared by 5 bases and J by 0 bases, with 11 bases between. The CDR3 is made up of 16 amino acids. CDR3 DNA sequence: TGTGCCAGCAGCCCACGGGAAAGCTCCTATAATTCACCCCTCCACTTT. This encodes CASSPRESSYNSPLHF.

The sample holds many counts of this clonotype. This chain links TRBV7-2 with TRBJ1-1, with D uncertain. The germline V gene has CDR1 SGHTA and CDR2 FQGNSA. The CDR3 is made up of 14 amino acids. Trimming removed 5 bases at V and 0 bases at J, with 10 bases between. CDR3 amino acids: CASSPSRVNTEAFF. CDR3 nucleotide sequence: TGTGCCAGCAGCCCAAGTCGCGTGAACACTGAAGCTTTCTTT.

V gene TRBV10-3 combines with J gene TRBJ2-3; 10 bases map to TRBD2. CDR1 and CDR2 from the germline V gene are ENHRY and SYGVKD. V trimming: 3 bases; J trimming: 0 bases; junction bases outside the gene matches: 6. The CDR3 has 17 amino acids. The CDR3 sequence: CAISDPGTSDSTDTQYF. Here the CDR3 DNA reads TGTGCCATCAGTGATCCCGGGACTAGCGATAGCACAGATACGCAGTATTTT.

Only a few counts were recorded for this clonotype. The V call is TRBV11-1, the J call TRBJ2-7; 8 nucleotides line up with TRBD2. This CDR3 is built from 14 residues. V was pared by 3 bases and J by 3 bases, with 4 bases of the junction left unmatched. CDR1 is SGHAT, CDR2 FQDESV, per germline (reference sequence). The DNA of the CDR3 is TGTGCCAGCAGCTTTCGGGGGGGCCACTACGAGCAGTACTTC. Its protein product is CASSFRGGHYEQYF.

This clonotype was seen at least ten times. This chain links TRBV28 with TRBJ2-1; 8 bases map to TRBD1. This CDR3 comprises 17 residues. CDR1 is MDHEN and CDR2 is SYDVKM in the germline V gene. The trim removed 5 bases at V and 0 bases at J, leaving 9 bases unmatched. The CDR3, as DNA: TGTGCCAGCAGTCCGATCCAGACAGGGGTCTCCTACAATGAGCAGTTCTTC. This sequence encodes CASSPIQTGVSYNEQFF.

Worth noting for this clonotype: Relative to the germline gene, one junction end is altered; a read error may explain this. The V call is TRBV10-3, the J call TRBJ1-2; D unclear. The CDR3 consists of 15 residues. The V gene's germline CDR1 is ENHRY and CDR2 SYGVKD. Here the CDR3 reads CATSPYSASNYGYTF. CDR3 DNA sequence: TGTGCCACCAGTCCATACAGTGCTTCTAACTATGGCTACACCTTC.

The chain couples TRBV19 to TRBJ2-7, with D possibly being TRBD2 (6 bases). The CDR3 contains 14 residues. The germline V gene encodes CDR1 LNHDA and CDR2 SQIVND (reference sequence). V dropped 1 base and J dropped 6 bases, with 13 bases sitting between them. CDR3 nucleotides: TGTGCCAGTAGTATAGTCGGGAGAGGAGCCGAGCAGTACTTC. This sequence encodes CASSIVGRGAEQYF.

This clonotype has a handful of counts. DNA for the CDR3: TGTGCCAGCAGTTACTCGAAGGGCAGAGGATGGACTGAAGCTTTCTTT. Protein: CASSYSKGRGWTEAFF. This chain uses TRBV6-6 with TRBJ1-1; the D is unclear. Germline V gives CDR1 MNHNY, CDR2 SVGAGI (reference sequence). The CDR3 loop spans 16 amino acids. With 0 bases removed from V and 5 bases from J, the gap between germline ends came to 16 bases.

This clonotype has a handful of counts. The rearrangement joins TRBV7-8 to TRBJ2-6, with 8 positions matching TRBD1. Trimming cost V 1 base and J 1 base; bases outside gene matches: 12. There are 20 residues in the CDR3. The germline V gene encodes CDR1 SGHVS and CDR2 FQNEAQ. CDR3 sequence: CASSLGSRTGWGSGANVLTF. CDR3 DNA: TGTGCCAGCAGCTTAGGGAGTAGGACAGGGTGGGGTTCTGGGGCCAACGTCCTGACTTTC.

The CDR3 region has the DNA TGTGCCAGCAGTCAACACCCCGGGACAGTCTCCTACGAGCAGTACTTC. This translates into CASSQHPGTVSYEQYF. The genes are TRBV6-6 and TRBJ2-7; 7 bases align to TRBD1. CDR1 MNHNY and CDR2 SVGAGI come from the germline V gene (reference sequence). V shed 5 bases, J shed 0 bases, and the junction held 10 bases outside the gene matches. This CDR3 contains 16 residues.

The rearrangement uses TRBV3-1 and TRBJ2-1; D may match TRBD1 or TRBD2 (5 bases each). The CDR3 loop spans 16 amino acids. CDR1 is LGHDT and CDR2 is YNNKEL in the germline V gene (reference sequence). V was shortened by 2 bases and J by 4 bases, with 15 bases between the two germline ends. CDR3 region: CASSQRGPPPYNEQFF. The CDR3 DNA reads TGTGCCAGCAGCCAAAGGGGACCTCCCCCATACAATGAGCAGTTCTTC.

This clonotype was counted ten times or more. The V and J genes are TRBV7-2 and TRBJ1-2; D might be TRBD1 (5 bases). V lost 5 bases to trimming and J lost 4 bases, with 17 bases between them. The CDR3 is made up of 15 amino acids. From germline, CDR1 is SGHTA and CDR2 FQGNSA. The CDR3 DNA reads as TGTGCCAGCAGCCCCAGCCCCGGGGGTGGCTATGGCTACACCTTC. It yields the protein CASSPSPGGGYGYTF.

The V gene is TRBV5-5, the J gene TRBJ1-2; 8 positions agree with TRBD1. Germline CDR1 is SGHKS and CDR2 is YYEKEE (reference sequence). The junction had 13 bases not matched to a gene; V was cut back by 2 bases and J by 7 bases. The CDR3 has 16 amino acids. The CDR3 coding sequence is TGTGCCAGCAGCTTAGACTACGGGACAGGCCGCGGTGGCTACACCTTC. It is translated as CASSLDYGTGRGGYTF.

The rearrangement links TRBV12-3 or TRBV12-4 to TRBJ1-2, with TRBD1 matching 10 bases. Trimming took 4 bases from V and 4 from J; bases not matched to a gene: 9. The CDR3 is 16 amino acids. DNA for the CDR3: TGTGCCAGCAGTTCCGGGACAGGGGCCCCTGGCTATGGCTACACCTTC. It codes for CASSSGTGAPGYGYTF.

This rearrangement joins TRBV20-1 to TRBJ1-5; perhaps TRBD1 as D (5 bases). Trimming removed 6 bases at V and 3 bases at J, with 12 bases between. CDR3 size: 13 residues. CDR1 DFQATT and CDR2 SNEGSKA come from the germline V gene (reference sequence). In DNA form, the CDR3 reads TGCAGTGCGATCGACAGTTCCAATCAGCCCCAGCATTTT. As protein: CSAIDSSNQPQHF.

This clonotype was seen only a few times. The genes are TRBV19 and TRBJ2-2; no firm D call. Germline loops: CDR1 LNHDA, CDR2 SQIVND (reference sequence). The CDR3 is 12 residues long. V lost 7 bases and J lost 7, with 10 bases in between. CDR3 bases: TGTGCCAGTACCCCTCCGGTCGGGGAGCTGTTTTTT. Protein sequence: CASTPPVGELFF. Variable domain in full (rest from reference TRBV19 and TRBJ2-2): DGGITQSPKYLFRKEGQNVTLSCEQNLNHDAMYWYRQDPGQGLRLIYYSQIVNDFQKGDIAEGYSVSREKKESFPLTVTSAQKNPTAFYLCASTPPVGELFFGEGSRLTVL.

A few counts support this clonotype. The chain combines TRBV6-6 with TRBJ1-4; no clear D. CDR1 MNHNY and CDR2 SVGAGI come from the germline V gene (reference sequence). V lost 6 bases and J lost 4, with 18 bases in between. This CDR3 contains 16 residues. This CDR3 is CASSLGPYQLNEKLFF. CDR3 nucleotides: TGTGCCAGCAGCCTCGGTCCCTATCAACTTAATGAAAAACTGTTTTTT.